This T cell receptor (beta chain) emerged from a study of OX40 agonist ivuxolimab in advanced cancers. Study summary: The study enrolled dose-escalation patients with hepatocellular carcinoma, melanoma, renal cell or head and neck cancer. Three patients, one with hepatocellular carcinoma and two with cutaneous melanoma, achieved partial responses.

TCRdb's copy holds only in-frame clones and misses some; the assay was immunoSEQ multiplex PCR. Here the sample spans some 50,000 clones, about 94% being singletons. Trimming cost V 1 base and J 10 bases, with 11 bases left between them. The CDR3 consists of 13 residues. The V gene's germline CDR1 is SGHVS and CDR2 FQNEAQ. This sequence originates from an adult with an advanced solid tumor such as melanoma, head and neck, liver or kidney cancer. Source: CD4+ or CD8+ T cells sorted from blood, taken in a trial of the OX40 agonist ivuxolimab. The rearrangement links TRBV7-8 to TRBJ2-1, with D hard to call. CDR3 region: CASSLEGVREQFF. DNA for the CDR3: TGTGCCAGCAGCTTAGAGGGCGTACGGGAGCAGTTCTTC.